One and the same sample provided the 13 T cell receptor beta chains below, sequenced in a study of PD-1 blockade in classical Hodgkin lymphoma (dated by TCRdb to about 2020). Libraries were made using the immunoSEQ multiplex PCR assay. TCRdb holds this immuneACCESS table with in-frame rearrangements only. Some clones are missing; in checked studies, unresolved V genes explain under half, and the rest has no known cause. In this sample the table shows 20,000 to 25,000 clones, over 90% of which occur a single time. The top ten hold 0.4% to 0.5% of the sample. The sample's time point label is to be understood as: newly diagnosed, previously untreated cHL patient sample. A Miltenyi CD4+ T cell isolation kit was used for magnetic negative selection to purify CD4+ T cells from thawed PBMCs. Source material: CD4+ T cells from blood. Every receptor here comes from a human donor with classical Hodgkin lymphoma.

The CDR3 sequence is CASSLRGRGGELFF. Written as DNA, the CDR3 is TGTGCCAGTAGCCTAAGGGGCAGGGGAGGTGAACTGTTTTTT. V is TRBV19 and J is TRBJ1-4; TRBD1 might be the D (6 bases). CDR3 length equals 14 residues. Trimming took 6 bases from V and 12 from J, leaving 20 bases between them. CDR1 and CDR2 (germline): LNHDA, SQIVND (reference sequence). The full variable domain, rest sourced from reference TRBV19 and TRBJ1-4, is DGGITQSPKYLFRKEGQNVTLSCEQNLNHDAMYWYRQDPGQGLRLIYYSQIVNDFQKGDIAEGYSVSREKKESFPLTVTSAQKNPTAFYLCASSLRGRGGELFFGSGTQLSVL.

V is TRBV10-3 and J is TRBJ2-5; TRBD2 agrees at 14 bases. CDR3 length: 16 amino acids. V dropped 3 bases and J dropped 4; count of bases not matched to a gene: 4. The germline CDR1 and CDR2 sequences are ENHRY and SYGVKD. The CDR3, as DNA: TGTGCCATCAGTGACCCCGGACTAGCGGGAGGAGAGACCCAGTACTTC. This gives the protein CAISDPGLAGGETQYF.

The chain combines TRBV30 with TRBJ2-4; D unresolved. The germline V and J ends were trimmed by 3 bases and 0 bases, with 12 bases remaining between them. The CDR3 is 15 residues long. Per the germline V gene, CDR1 is GTSNPN and CDR2 is SVGIG (reference sequence). This CDR3 reads CAWSPHFLAKNIQYF. In nucleotides, the CDR3 is TGTGCCTGGAGCCCCCACTTTCTAGCCAAAAACATTCAGTACTTC.

This sequence joins TRBV5-4 and TRBJ2-5; 11 bases line up with TRBD2. Germline CDR1 is SGHNT and CDR2 is YYREEE (reference sequence). With 4 bases clipped from V and 5 bases from J, the junction kept 10 bases outside the gene matches. CDR3 length: 16 amino acids. CDR3 sequence reads: CASSVGTSGVPETQYF. In DNA form, the CDR3 reads TGTGCCAGCAGCGTAGGGACTAGCGGTGTCCCTGAGACCCAGTACTTC. Full variable domain (rest looked up from reference TRBV5-4 and TRBJ2-5): ETGVTQSPTHLIKTRGQQVTLRCSSQSGHNTVSWYQQALGQGPQFIFQYYREEENGRGNFPPRFSGLQFPNYSSELNVNALELDDSALYLCASSVGTSGVPETQYFGPGTRLLVL.

This chain connects TRBV7-8 to TRBJ2-1, with D perhaps matching TRBD2 (5 bases). The CDR3 is 16 amino acids. CDR1 SGHVS and CDR2 FQNEAQ come from the germline V gene. The V end lost 4 bases, the J end lost 0 bases, and 13 bases lay between the germline ends. The CDR3: CASSSWRFSSYNEQFF. The CDR3 bases are TGTGCCAGCAGCTCCTGGAGGTTTAGCTCCTACAATGAGCAGTTCTTC.

Only a few counts were recorded for this clone. The rearrangement uses TRBV29-1 and TRBJ2-5; D possibly corresponds to TRBD2 (7 bases). Germline V gives CDR1 SQVTM, CDR2 ANQGSEA. The CDR3 length is 13 residues. V lost 4 bases, J lost 4 bases, and 13 bases lay in between. The DNA for the CDR3 is TGCAGCGTTGGTCGGGGGGCCCCAGAGACCCAGTACTTC. It encodes CSVGRGAPETQYF. The entire variable domain, with the rest obtained from reference TRBV29-1 and TRBJ2-5, is as follows: SAVISQKPSRDICQRGTSLTIQCQVDSQVTMMFWYRQQPGQSLTLIATANQGSEATYESGFVIDKFPISRPNLTFSTLTVSNMSPEDSSIYLCSVGRGAPETQYFGPGTRLLVL.

The chain combines TRBV5-5 with TRBJ1-5; the D is unclear. Trimming removed 0 bases at V and 1 base at J, with 5 bases between. This CDR3 region has 14 residues. Germline V gene sequence: CDR1 SGHKS, CDR2 YYEKEE (reference sequence). The CDR3 DNA reads as TGTGCCAGCAGCTTGGTGGTAAGCAATCAGCCCCAGCATTTT. Protein sequence: CASSLVVSNQPQHF. Filled out from reference TRBV5-5 and TRBJ1-5, the complete variable domain reads DAGVTQSPTHLIKTRGQQVTLRCSPISGHKSVSWYQQVLGQGPQFIFQYYEKEERGRGNFPDRFSARQFPNYSSELNVNALLLGDSALYLCASSLVVSNQPQHFGDGTRLSIL.

CDR3 protein: CASSLVTDNTEAFF. CDR3 nucleotide sequence: TGCGCCAGCAGCTTGGTAACAGATAACACTGAAGCTTTCTTT. The V and J genes are TRBV5-1 and TRBJ1-1; D not certain. The V and J ends lost 0 bases and 2 bases respectively, with 8 bases between them. Germline V gene data show CDR1 as SGHRS and CDR2 as YFSETQ. This CDR3 is 14 amino acids long.

J is TRBJ2-2 and V is TRBV19, with TRBD1 matching 8 bases. The length of the CDR3 is 16 residues. With 8 bases clipped from V and 5 bases from J, the junction kept 13 bases outside the gene matches. Looked up from germline, CDR1 is LNHDA and CDR2 is SQIVND (reference sequence). CDR3 nucleotides: TGTGCCAGTCTGACTTACAGGGGGGCCAGTACCGGGGAGCTGTTTTTT. Translation: CASLTYRGASTGELFF.

The genes are TRBV6-5 and TRBJ2-5; D might be TRBD2 (6 bases). Trimming took 7 bases from V and 1 from J, leaving 10 bases between them. The CDR3 loop spans 13 amino acids. The germline gives CDR1 MNHEY, CDR2 SVGAGI. CDR3: CASTPAGQETQYF. The CDR3 region has the DNA TGTGCCAGCACTCCAGCGGGCCAAGAGACCCAGTACTTC.

The rearrangement links TRBV9 to TRBJ2-7; D might be TRBD1 (6 bases). Trimming removed 4 bases at V and 7 bases at J, with 18 bases between. This CDR3 has 14 residues. Germline CDR1 and CDR2: SGDLS and YYNGEE. The CDR3 loop reads CASSKTRTVREQYF. As DNA, the CDR3 is TGTGCCAGCAGCAAAACCCGGACAGTCAGGGAGCAGTACTTC.

J is TRBJ2-1 and V is TRBV20-1; no clear D gene. The CDR3 runs 11 residues. Germline CDR1 is DFQATT and CDR2 is SNEGSKA (reference sequence). Trimming stripped 6 bases from V and 6 bases from J, with 9 bases between. In DNA, the CDR3 is TGCAGTGCCAGCCTAGGCAATGAGCAGTTCTTC. It translates to CSASLGNEQFF.

The rearrangement uses TRBV11-2 and TRBJ2-7, with D possibly being TRBD1 (6 bases). Germline CDR1 and CDR2: SGHAT and FQNNGV. Trimming took off 6 bases at V and 4 bases at J, with 19 bases between the two ends. The length of the CDR3 is 15 residues. Here the CDR3 reads CASRAAGEYGYEQYF. CDR3 sequence (DNA): TGTGCCAGCAGGGCGGCAGGGGAGTATGGTTACGAGCAGTACTTC.